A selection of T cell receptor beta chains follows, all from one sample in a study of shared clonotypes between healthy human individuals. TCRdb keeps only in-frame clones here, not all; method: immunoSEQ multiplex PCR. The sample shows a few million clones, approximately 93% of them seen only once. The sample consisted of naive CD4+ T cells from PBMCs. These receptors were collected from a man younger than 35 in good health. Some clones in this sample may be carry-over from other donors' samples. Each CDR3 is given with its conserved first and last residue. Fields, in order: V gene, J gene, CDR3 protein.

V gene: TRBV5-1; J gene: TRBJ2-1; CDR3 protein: CASSLAPGSYNEQFF
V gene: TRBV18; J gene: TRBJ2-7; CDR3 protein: CASSPGTSSYEQYF
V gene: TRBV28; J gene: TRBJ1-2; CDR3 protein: CASYDSLNYGYTF
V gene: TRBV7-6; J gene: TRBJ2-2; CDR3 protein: CASSFRTGANDGELFF
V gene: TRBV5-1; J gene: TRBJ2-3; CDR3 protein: CASSFLSLMSTDTQYF
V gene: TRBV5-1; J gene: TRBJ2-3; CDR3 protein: CASSPGGGDTQYF
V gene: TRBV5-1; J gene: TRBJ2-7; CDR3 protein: CASSLAGGPSYEQYF
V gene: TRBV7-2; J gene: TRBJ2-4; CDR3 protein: CASSLRLGPMYIQYF
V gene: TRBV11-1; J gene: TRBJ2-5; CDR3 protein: CASSIPRGPQETQYF
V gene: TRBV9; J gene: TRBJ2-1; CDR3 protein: CASSVVERANEQFF
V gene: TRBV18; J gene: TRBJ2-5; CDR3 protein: CASSPPVGTSGFIETQYF
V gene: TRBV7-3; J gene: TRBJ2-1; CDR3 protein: CASSLTYDATINEQFF
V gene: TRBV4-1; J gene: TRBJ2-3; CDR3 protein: CASSLWGTSGTDTQYF
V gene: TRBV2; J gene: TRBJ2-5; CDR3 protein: CAITSGGGETQYF
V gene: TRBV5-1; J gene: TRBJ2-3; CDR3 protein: CASSLGLAPIIPTDTQYF
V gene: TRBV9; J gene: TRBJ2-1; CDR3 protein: CASSVPGLAGEEQFF
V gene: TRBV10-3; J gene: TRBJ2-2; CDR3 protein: CAIRAVIGQVNTGELFF
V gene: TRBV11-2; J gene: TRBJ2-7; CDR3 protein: CASSRTSGRIFHEQYF
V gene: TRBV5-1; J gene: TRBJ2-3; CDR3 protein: CASSLATSGPTDTQYF
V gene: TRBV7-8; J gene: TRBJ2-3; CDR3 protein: CASSLGTDTQYF
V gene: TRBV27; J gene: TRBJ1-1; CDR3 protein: CASSFGGRATEAFF
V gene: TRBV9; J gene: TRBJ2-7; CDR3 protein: CASSVGSGTISYEQYF
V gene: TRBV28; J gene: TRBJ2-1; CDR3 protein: CASSRTASSYNEQFF
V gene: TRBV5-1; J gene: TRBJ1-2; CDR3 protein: CASSLMGQGDYGYTF
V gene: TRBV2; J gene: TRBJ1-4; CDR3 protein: CASSGDRGSEKLFF
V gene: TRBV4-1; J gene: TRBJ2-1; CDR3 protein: CASSQAEGLRRYNEQFF
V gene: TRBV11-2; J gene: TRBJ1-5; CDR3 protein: CASSLDGGAQPQHF
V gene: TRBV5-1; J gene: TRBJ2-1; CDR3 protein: CASSLAASGVEQFF
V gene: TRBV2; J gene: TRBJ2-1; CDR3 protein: CASKARGNEQFF
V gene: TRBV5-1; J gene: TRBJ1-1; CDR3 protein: CASSSQGSKNTEAFF
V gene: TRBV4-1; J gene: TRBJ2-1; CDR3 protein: CASSRIGTSGLTNEQFF
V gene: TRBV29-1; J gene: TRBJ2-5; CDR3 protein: CSVGGQGGETQYF
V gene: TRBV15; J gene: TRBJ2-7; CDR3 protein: CATSRGEGYEQYF
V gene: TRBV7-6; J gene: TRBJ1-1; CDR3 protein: CASSLRESRGAFF
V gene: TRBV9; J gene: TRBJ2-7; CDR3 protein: CASSVGGSASGYEQYF
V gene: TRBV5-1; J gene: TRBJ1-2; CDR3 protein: CASSLVPGNYGYTF
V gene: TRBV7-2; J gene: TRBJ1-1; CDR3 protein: CASSLAPQGSSEAFF
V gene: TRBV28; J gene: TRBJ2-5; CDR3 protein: CASRGGRETQYF
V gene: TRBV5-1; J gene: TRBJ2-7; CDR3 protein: CASSPNDEQYF
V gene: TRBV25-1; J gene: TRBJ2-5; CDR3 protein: CATRRGVGETQYF
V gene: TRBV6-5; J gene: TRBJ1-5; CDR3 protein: CASSQGQGANQPQHF
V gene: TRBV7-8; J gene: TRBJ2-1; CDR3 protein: CASSTGTSPHNEQFF
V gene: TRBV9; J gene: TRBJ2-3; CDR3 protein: CASSAATDTQYF